This T cell receptor beta chain derives from a study of T cell repertoires in cytomegalovirus infection. About the research overall: CMV infection together with matching HLA type was indicated by public TCR beta signatures. Findings and caveats of the study: HLA-C-restricted CMV clonotypes gave the most frequent clonotype in two of eight donors.

Trimming took off 0 bases at V and 3 bases at J, with 12 bases between the two ends. This CDR3 is built from 15 residues. Germline V gene lookup returns CDR1 MNHEY and CDR2 SVGAGI. TCRdb processed the reads anew with MiXCR; each CDR3 protein has one entry. Here the sample spans about 180,000 distinct CDR3 sequences, 14% being singletons. A remark on this clonotype: Its antigen is as yet unknown.

The chain couples TRBV6-5 to TRBJ2-7, with TRBD2 as a possible D gene (5 bases). Material: PBMCs. The sequence derives from a human donor in good health (CMV status not recorded). Some clones in this sample may be carry-over from other donors' samples. This CDR3 reads CASSYSRAEYYEQYF. The CDR3 DNA follows: TGTGCCAGCAGTTACTCGAGAGCGGAATACTACGAGCAGTACTTC.